The 5 T cell receptor beta chains below were found in one sample sequenced in a study of cytotoxic CD8 clonotypes in ibrutinib-treated CLL. The protocol was immunoSEQ multiplex PCR, while the TCRdb copy is restricted to in-frame clones and leaves out a portion. The table has 25,000 to 30,000 clones, roughly 60% seen once. Sample: PBMCs, taken before ibrutinib treatment. The source is a human donor with chronic lymphocytic leukemia.

V is TRBV9 and J is TRBJ2-1, with a tentative D call TRBD1 (5 bases). V was cut by 0 bases and J by 9 bases, with 16 bases left in between. Germline V gene lookup returns CDR1 SGDLS and CDR2 YYNGEE. The CDR3 spans 15 residues. The CDR3 sequence is CASSVEVRLDSEQFF. As DNA, the CDR3 is TGTGCCAGCAGCGTAGAAGTCAGGCTAGACAGTGAGCAGTTCTTC.

There are a few counts of this clone. The V and J genes are TRBV4-1 and TRBJ2-1; D is ambiguous. Germline loops: CDR1 MGHRA, CDR2 YSYEKL. V lost 4 bases to trimming and J lost 4 bases, with 5 bases between them. This CDR3 has 12 amino acids. CDR3 amino acids: CASSLDYNEQFF. The CDR3 DNA reads as TGCGCCAGCAGCCTGGATTACAATGAGCAGTTCTTC.

The chain uses TRBV29-1 and TRBJ1-2; 8 bases line up with TRBD1. The CDR3 totals 12 residues. CDR1 and CDR2 (germline): SQVTM, ANQGSEA. V was clipped by 7 bases and J by 4 bases; unmatched bases: 5. The CDR3 DNA sequence: TGCAGCGCACAGGGGGGAGGCTATGGCTACACCTTC. This translates into CSAQGGGYGYTF.

The chain employs TRBV19 and TRBJ2-1; D is unclear. This CDR3 is 15 amino acids long. Germline V gene data show CDR1 as LNHDA and CDR2 as SQIVND (reference sequence). With 4 bases removed from V and 7 bases from J, the gap between germline ends came to 17 bases. This chain's CDR3 is CASSTDLPRMNEQFF. Written as DNA, the CDR3 is TGTGCCAGTAGTACGGACCTACCTAGGATGAATGAGCAGTTCTTC.

The chain is built from TRBV28 and TRBJ2-5; no clear D gene. Per the germline V gene, CDR1 is MDHEN and CDR2 is SYDVKM. The CDR3 sequence is 14 residues long. Trimming removed 6 bases from V and 4 bases from J, with 15 bases in between. The chain's CDR3 is CASSSRLTGETQYF. The CDR3 region has the DNA TGTGCCAGCAGCTCCCGCCTGACTGGAGAGACCCAGTACTTC.